Below are 18 T cell receptor beta chains sequenced from a single sample in a study of T cell responses to AZD1222 COVID-19 vaccine. Using immunoSEQ multiplex PCR, the repertoire was profiled, and TCRdb retains in-frame clones only, with some absent. This repertoire shows 80,000 to 100,000 clones, around nine tenths found once; its top ten account for approximately 7%. The material sequenced was peripheral blood, taken on day 0 of AZD1222 vaccination. These receptor sequences come from an adult in good health.

The sample holds one count of this clone. The chain recombines TRBV18 with TRBJ1-5; D ambiguous. CDR3 length equals 15 residues. Between the trimmed V and J ends, which lost 4 bases and 1 base, there was a span of 11 bases. Per germline, CDR1 KGHSH and CDR2 LQKENI. The CDR3 sequence: CASSRGSGSNQPQHF. Written as DNA, the CDR3 is TGTGCCAGCTCACGCGGATCGGGAAGCAATCAGCCCCAGCATTTT.

Note on this clone: This CDR3 is also generated by other DNA sequences in the sample. V gene TRBV3-1 (or the pseudogene TRBV3-2) combines with J gene TRBJ2-7, with D uncertain. The CDR3 loop spans 11 amino acids. Trimming cost V 2 bases and J 4 bases, with 3 bases left between them. Germline CDR1 LGHDT, CDR2 YNNKEL (reference sequence). In nucleotides, the CDR3 is TGTGCCAGCAGCCAATCGTACGAGCAGTACTTC. Residues: CASSQSYEQYF.

The chain employs TRBV6-5 and TRBJ1-1; 8 bases match TRBD1. Germline V CDR1 and CDR2: MNHEY, SVGAGI. Trimming took 6 bases from V and 5 from J; bases not matched to a gene: 5. The CDR3 has 13 residues. The DNA of the CDR3 is TGTGCCAGCAGGAAAACAGGGGGGACTGAAGCTTTCTTT. Its protein is CASRKTGGTEAFF.

V usage is TRBV2 and J usage is TRBJ2-5, with 10 bases that match TRBD2. V dropped 8 bases and J dropped 5; count of bases not matched to a gene: 8. The germline V gene has CDR1 SNHLY and CDR2 FYNNEI. This CDR3 is built from 14 residues. The CDR3 spells CASCQRGGKETQYF. The CDR3 DNA follows: TGTGCCAGCTGCCAGCGGGGGGGCAAGGAGACCCAGTACTTC.

This chain connects TRBV10-3 to TRBJ1-3; no firm D call. V lost 6 bases and J lost 0, with 6 bases in between. The CDR3 loop spans 13 amino acids. Germline V gives CDR1 ENHRY, CDR2 SYGVKD. The CDR3 loop reads CAIRADSGNTIYF. In DNA, the CDR3 is TGTGCCATCAGGGCAGACTCTGGAAACACCATATATTTT.

The table lists this clone with a few counts. CDR3 in DNA: TGTGCCAGCACTTCCGGAGGGACTAGCCGTACCTACGAGCAGTACTTC. It codes for CASTSGGTSRTYEQYF. The chain uses TRBV5-4 and TRBJ2-7, with 9 positions matching TRBD2. Per germline, CDR1 SGHNT and CDR2 YYREEE (reference sequence). V dropped 6 bases and J dropped 2; count of bases not matched to a gene: 12. This CDR3 has 16 amino acids.

The J gene is TRBJ2-7, the V gene TRBV19, with D possibly being TRBD1 (5 bases). Germline V gene data show CDR1 as LNHDA and CDR2 as SQIVND (reference sequence). The CDR3 is 14 amino acids. V lost 4 bases to trimming and J lost 2 bases, with 12 bases between them. The CDR3 reads CASSTWTPPYEQYF. The CDR3 DNA reads TGTGCCAGTAGTACCTGGACACCTCCCTACGAGCAGTACTTC.

This clone was counted only a few times. The CDR3: CSVEDPGASYEQYF. The DNA for the CDR3 is TGCAGCGTTGAAGATCCCGGGGCCTCCTACGAGCAGTACTTC. The chain has TRBV29-1 and TRBJ2-7; either TRBD1 or TRBD2 may supply D (5 bases each). CDR1 is SQVTM, CDR2 ANQGSEA, per germline. The CDR3 runs 14 residues. The V end lost 0 bases, the J end lost 0 bases, and 9 bases lay between the germline ends.

The genes are TRBV6-5 and TRBJ1-1, with D unresolved. The CDR3 totals 14 residues. Germline loops: CDR1 MNHEY, CDR2 SVGAGI. V gave up 4 bases and J gave up 5 bases, with 14 bases separating them. CDR3 sequence: CASSSTERETEAFF. CDR3 nucleotide sequence: TGTGCCAGCAGTTCCACCGAGCGCGAGACTGAAGCTTTCTTT.

The DNA of the CDR3 is TGTGCCAGCAGCTTAGGTCAGCAGGGCAATCAGCCCCAGCATTTT. It translates to CASSLGQQGNQPQHF. The J gene is TRBJ1-5, the V gene TRBV7-2; D not certain. The V gene lost 1 base and the J gene lost 2 bases, with 9 bases spanning the gap. CDR1 SGHTA and CDR2 FQGNSA come from the germline V gene. The CDR3 has 15 amino acids.

DNA of the CDR3: TGTGCCAGCAGCTATCCCTCCCGGGACAGGGGATACGAGCAGTACTTC. Translated: CASSYPSRDRGYEQYF. The chain joins TRBV11-2 to TRBJ2-7; 10 nucleotides align to TRBD1. Per the germline V gene, CDR1 is SGHAT and CDR2 is FQNNGV. CDR3 length: 16 residues. V lost 4 bases and J lost 4; bases outside the gene matches: 10. Complete variable domain (other parts from reference TRBV11-2 and TRBJ2-7): EAGVAQSPRYKIIEKRQSVAFWCNPISGHATLYWYQQILGQGPKLLIQFQNNGVVDDSQLPKDRFSAERLKGVDSTLKIQPAKLEDSAVYLCASSYPSRDRGYEQYFGPGTRLTVT.

The chain couples TRBV18 to TRBJ2-5; 8 positions agree with TRBD2. V shed 0 bases and J 4 bases; nucleotides not matched to a gene: 7. CDR1 and CDR2 from the germline V gene are KGHSH and LQKENI. The CDR3 totals 16 residues. CDR3 residues: CASSPPTSDQAETQYF. The DNA for the CDR3 is TGTGCCAGCTCACCACCGACTAGCGACCAAGCAGAGACCCAGTACTTC.

The chain joins TRBV19 to TRBJ2-7; 9 bases fit TRBD1. The junction had 8 bases not matched to a gene; V was cut back by 9 bases and J by 5 bases. The CDR3 has 13 amino acids. CDR1 and CDR2 from the germline V gene are LNHDA and SQIVND (reference sequence). This CDR3 is CASGYTGGNEQYF. CDR3 in DNA: TGTGCCAGCGGGTATACAGGGGGCAACGAGCAGTACTTC.

V usage is TRBV6-5 and J usage is TRBJ2-2; D possibly matches TRBD1 or TRBD2 (6 bases each). The V end lost 5 bases, the J end lost 6 bases, and 13 bases lay between the germline ends. The germline gives CDR1 MNHEY, CDR2 SVGAGI. This CDR3 is 14 amino acids long. The CDR3 reads CASSRGGKAGELFF. The CDR3 bases are TGTGCCAGCAGTCGAGGGGGGAAGGCCGGGGAGCTGTTTTTT.

Here the CDR3 reads CATSDTTTGSYEQYF. CDR3 DNA: TGTGCCACCAGTGATACAACGACAGGCTCCTACGAGCAGTACTTC. V gene TRBV24-1 combines with J gene TRBJ2-7; D is possibly TRBD1 (6 bases). The germline gives CDR1 KGHDR, CDR2 SFDVKD. The CDR3 totals 15 residues. Trimming removed 3 bases from V and 0 bases from J, with 11 bases in between.

The rearrangement joins TRBV11-1 to TRBJ2-5, with a possible D match to TRBD2 (6 bases). The CDR3 extends over 14 amino acids. Germline V lookup: CDR1 SGHAT, CDR2 FQDESV (reference sequence). The V gene lost 1 base and the J gene lost 4 bases, with 10 bases spanning the gap. CDR3 loop: CASSLVLGGETQYF. The CDR3 region has the DNA TGTGCCAGCAGCTTAGTATTGGGGGGAGAGACCCAGTACTTC.

V usage is TRBV3-1 (or the pseudogene TRBV3-2) and J usage is TRBJ1-4, with unresolved D. The CDR3 is made up of 14 amino acids. Looked up from germline, CDR1 is LGHDT and CDR2 is YNNKEL (reference sequence). V lost 1 base, J lost 7 bases, and 10 bases lay in between. This CDR3 reads CASSQGGYAEKLFF. CDR3 nucleotide sequence: TGTGCCAGCAGCCAAGGTGGATATGCTGAAAAACTGTTTTTT.

The rearrangement joins TRBV29-1 to TRBJ2-1; 10 nucleotides align to TRBD2. J gave up 4 bases and V 7 bases, and 1 base lay outside the gene matches. Germline V CDR1 and CDR2: SQVTM, ANQGSEA. The length of the CDR3 is 12 residues. CDR3 residues: CSGTSGYNEQFF. CDR3 DNA sequence: TGCAGCGGGACTAGCGGATACAATGAGCAGTTCTTC.